This entry features one TCR beta chain sequence. The data were taken from a study of blood T cell repertoires in COVID-19. Study as a whole: The analysed material was cDNA or gDNA that came from T cells, B-cell-depleted T cells, or PBMCs.

Repertoires were generated with immunoSEQ multiplex PCR, while TCRdb's copy carries only in-frame clones and drops some. The sample lists 150,000 to 200,000 clones, roughly 90% occurring once. V was trimmed by 5 bases and J by 7 bases, leaving 14 bases between them. Germline V gene lookup returns CDR1 SNHLY and CDR2 FYNNEI. The CDR3 is made up of 13 amino acids. The gene calls are TRBV2 and TRBJ2-5; maybe TRBD1 (6 bases). This clonotype was sampled from a human donor with acute COVID-19. The donor label of this sample is uncertain. The specimen sequenced was PBMCs or T cells enriched from blood (not recorded which). This CDR3 reads CASSLQGLGTQYF. Written as DNA, the CDR3 is TGTGCCAGCAGTCTACAGGGTTTAGGGACCCAGTACTTC.